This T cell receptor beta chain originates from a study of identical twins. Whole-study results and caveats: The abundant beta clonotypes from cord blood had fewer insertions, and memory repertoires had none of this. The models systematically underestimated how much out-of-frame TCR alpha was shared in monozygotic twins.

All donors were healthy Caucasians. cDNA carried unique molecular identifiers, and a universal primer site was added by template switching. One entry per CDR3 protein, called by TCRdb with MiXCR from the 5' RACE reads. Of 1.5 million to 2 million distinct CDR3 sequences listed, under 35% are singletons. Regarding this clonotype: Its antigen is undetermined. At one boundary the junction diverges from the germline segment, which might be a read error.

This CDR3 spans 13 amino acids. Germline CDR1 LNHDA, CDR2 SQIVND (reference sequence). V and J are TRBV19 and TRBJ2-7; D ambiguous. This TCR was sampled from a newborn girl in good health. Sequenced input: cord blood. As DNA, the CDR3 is TGTGCCAATAGTATTCTCGGATCCTACGAGCAGTACTTC. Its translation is CANSILGSYEQYF.